Listed here are 3 T cell receptor beta chains from one sample, sequenced in a study of post-analysis software for immune sequencing data. Their target antigens are unknown. Carried by the TCR beta cDNA libraries were unique molecular identifiers. TCRdb recomputed calls from the PCR reads with MiXCR, one row per CDR3 protein. The sample includes approximately 660,000 distinct CDR3 sequences, 55% to 60% of them seen just once. General observations from the study: Relative to controls, patients had a few TRBV segments at higher frequency, with TRBV5-6, TRBV5-1 and TRBV20-1 among these.

The sequencing sample was made of blood. These receptors were obtained from a girl aged 2-10 years with multiple sclerosis.

This sequence joins TRBV5-1 and TRBJ2-1; 9 nucleotides agree with TRBD2. CDR1 SGHRS and CDR2 YFSETQ come from the germline V gene. Trimming removed 2 bases from V and 8 bases from J; junction bases left unmatched: 20. The CDR3 runs to 19 residues. DNA for the CDR3: TGCGCCAGCAGCTTCACCCGGGCCACCGGGACTAGCAATTTCGATGAGCAGTTCTTC. It specifies CASSFTRATGTSNFDEQFF. The entire variable domain, with the rest obtained from reference TRBV5-1 and TRBJ2-1, is as follows: KAGVTQTPRYLIKTRGQQVTLSCSPISGHRSVSWYQQTPGQGLQFLFEYFSETQRNKGNFPGRFSGRQFSNSRSEMNVSTLELGDSALYLCASSFTRATGTSNFDEQFFGPGTRLTVL.

V and J are TRBV7-9 and TRBJ2-5; 8 bases fit TRBD1. The CDR3 consists of 14 residues. Losses at the gene ends were 5 bases for V and 4 bases for J; bases not matched to a gene: 6. Germline-derived CDR1 and CDR2 are SEHNR and FQNEAQ (reference sequence). The CDR3 protein is CASSQIDRGETQYF. CDR3 DNA sequence: TGTGCCAGCAGCCAAATAGACAGGGGAGAGACCCAGTACTTC.

The genes are TRBV7-2 and TRBJ2-3, with 10 bases matching TRBD2. The trim removed 3 bases at V and 6 bases at J, leaving 9 bases unmatched. The germline gives CDR1 SGHTA, CDR2 FQGNSA. The CDR3 is 16 residues long. The CDR3 is CASSFQGLATSDTQYF. CDR3 nucleotides: TGTGCCAGCAGCTTTCAGGGACTAGCGACGTCTGATACGCAGTATTTT.